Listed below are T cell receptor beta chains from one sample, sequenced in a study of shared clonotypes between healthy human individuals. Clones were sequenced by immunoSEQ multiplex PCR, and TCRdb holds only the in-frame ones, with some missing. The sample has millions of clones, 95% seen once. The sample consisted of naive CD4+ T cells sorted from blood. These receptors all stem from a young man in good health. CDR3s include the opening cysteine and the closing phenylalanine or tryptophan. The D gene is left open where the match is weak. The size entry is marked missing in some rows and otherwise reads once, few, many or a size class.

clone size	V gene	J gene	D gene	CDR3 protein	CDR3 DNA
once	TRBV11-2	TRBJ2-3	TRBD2	CASSLGVGLAGTDTQYF	TGTGCCAGCAGTCTAGGGGTTGGGCTAGCGGGCACAGATACGCAGTATTTT
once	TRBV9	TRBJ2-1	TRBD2	CASSPQGSGGTNEQFF	TGTGCCAGCAGCCCCCAGGGTAGCGGGGGGACCAATGAGCAGTTCTTC
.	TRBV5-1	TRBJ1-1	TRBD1	CASSRQGSTEAFF	TGCGCCAGCAGCCGACAGGGGTCTACTGAAGCTTTCTTT
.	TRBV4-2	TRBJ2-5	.	CASSQVLRETQYF	TGTGCCAGCAGCCAAGTATTGCGGGAGACCCAGTACTTC
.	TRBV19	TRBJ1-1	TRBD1	CASRGQGEYTEAFF	TGTGCCAGTCGGGGACAGGGGGAGTACACTGAAGCTTTCTTT
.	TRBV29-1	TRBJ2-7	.	CSVANKLSYEQYF	TGCAGCGTTGCGAACAAATTATCCTACGAGCAGTACTTC
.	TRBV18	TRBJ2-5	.	CASSPIHSQETQYF	TGTGCCAGCTCACCAATTCACAGCCAAGAGACCCAGTACTTC
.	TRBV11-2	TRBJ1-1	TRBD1	CASSLTGDTEAFF	TGTGCCAGCAGCCTGACAGGGGACACTGAAGCTTTCTTT
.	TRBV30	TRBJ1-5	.	CAWSTGGTNQPQHF	TGTGCCTGGAGTACGGGGGGCACAAATCAGCCCCAGCATTTT
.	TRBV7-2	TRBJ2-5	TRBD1	CASSLTRWTGQETQYF	TGTGCCAGCAGCTTAACGCGGTGGACAGGACAAGAGACCCAGTACTTC
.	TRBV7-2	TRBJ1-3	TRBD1	CASSVDRGRGNTIYF	TGTGCCAGCAGCGTAGACAGGGGGCGAGGAAACACCATATATTTT
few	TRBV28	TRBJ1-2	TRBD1	CASSLQGAGYTF	TGTGCCAGCAGTTTACAGGGGGCTGGCTACACCTTC
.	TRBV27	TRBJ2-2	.	CASSHLTSGPGTGELFF	TGTGCCAGCAGCCATCTGACGTCGGGGCCCGGCACCGGGGAGCTGTTTTTT
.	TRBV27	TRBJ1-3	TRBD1	CASSSQGTASGNTIYF	TGTGCCAGCAGTTCGCAAGGGACAGCCTCTGGAAACACCATATATTTT
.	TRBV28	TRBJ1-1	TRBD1	CASSRPGQGRAEAFF	TGTGCCAGCAGTCGTCCGGGACAGGGGAGAGCTGAAGCTTTCTTT
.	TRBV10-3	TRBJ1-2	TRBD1	CAIDNNRGYSNYGYTF	TGTGCCATCGATAACAACAGGGGATACTCTAACTATGGCTACACCTTC
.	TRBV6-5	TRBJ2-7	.	CASSYSTGAPYEQYF	TGTGCCAGCAGTTACAGTACGGGGGCACCCTACGAGCAGTACTTC
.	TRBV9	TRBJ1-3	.	CASSEPTGSISGNTIYF	TGTGCCAGCAGTGAACCCACAGGGTCGATCTCTGGAAACACCATATATTTT
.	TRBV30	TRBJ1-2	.	CAWNPNNYGYTF	TGTGCCTGGAACCCCAATAACTATGGCTACACCTTC
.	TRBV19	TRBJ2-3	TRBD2	CASRSSGSLDTQYF	TGTGCCAGTAGGTCTAGCGGGAGTTTAGATACGCAGTATTTT
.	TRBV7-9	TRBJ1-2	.	CASMTLDRPWDYTF	TGTGCCAGCATGACGCTTGACCGACCATGGGACTACACCTTC
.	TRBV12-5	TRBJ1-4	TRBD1	CASGLRQGGATNEKLFF	TGTGCTAGTGGTTTGCGACAGGGTGGGGCAACTAATGAAAAACTGTTTTTT